The 29 T cell receptor beta chains presented below share a single source sample, sequenced in a study of blood T cells in healthy people across ages. A sample-barcoded 5' primer and a J-beta primer mix were used in a second PCR of roughly 6 to 12 cycles. Each CDR3 protein gets one entry after TCRdb re-called the 5' RACE reads with MiXCR. The data contain approximately 690,000 distinct CDR3 sequences, under 65% of them seen just once; the ten biggest clones take up approximately 37%. Sequenced sample: blood. The receptors were gathered from a man aged 60-69 years in good health.

The chain employs TRBV7-2 and TRBJ2-7, with 9 bases fitting TRBD1. V dropped 2 bases and J dropped 2; count of bases not matched to a gene: 4. The CDR3 is 15 residues long. CDR1 SGHTA and CDR2 FQGNSA come from the germline V gene. The CDR3 sequence: CASSLTGQGTYEQYF. The CDR3 nucleotides read TGTGCCAGCAGCTTAACTGGACAGGGGACCTACGAGCAGTACTTC.

This chain uses TRBV5-1 with TRBJ2-5, with 11 bases aligning to TRBD1. TRBJ2-7 matches the DNA end more closely, so the J call is doubtful. Germline values: CDR1 SGHRS, CDR2 YFSETQ. The CDR3 runs 15 residues. In DNA, the CDR3 is TGCGCCAGCAGCCCGGGGACAGGGGGTGTGGACGAGCAGTACTTC. Its translation: CASSPGTGGVDEQYF.

This clonotype has only a few counts. The genes are TRBV20-1 and TRBJ2-1, with no clear D. This CDR3 is built from 18 residues. Germline CDR1 is DFQATT and CDR2 is SNEGSKA (reference sequence). Trimming removed 2 bases from V and 0 bases from J, with 20 bases in between. The CDR3 spells CSARTQDQRPSSYNEQFF. The CDR3 DNA reads TGCAGTGCTAGAACGCAGGACCAGCGCCCCAGCTCCTACAATGAGCAGTTCTTC.

The rearrangement links TRBV9 to TRBJ2-1; perhaps D is TRBD1 or TRBD2 (6 bases each). The CDR3 sequence is 16 residues long. Trimming took 0 bases from V and 4 from J, leaving 14 bases between them. Germline V gene data show CDR1 as SGDLS and CDR2 as YYNGEE. The CDR3 sequence: CASSVEPGGPYNEQFF. In DNA, the CDR3 is TGTGCCAGCAGCGTAGAACCCGGGGGCCCTTACAATGAGCAGTTCTTC. Based on the CDR3 plus reference TRBV9 and TRBJ2-1, the full variable domain is DSGVTQTPKHLITATGQRVTLRCSPRSGDLSVYWYQQSLDQGLQFLIQYYNGEERAKGNILERFSAQQFPDLHSELNLSSLELGDSALYFCASSVEPGGPYNEQFFGPGTRLTVL.

This clonotype was detected a few times. This chain links TRBV15 with TRBJ1-2, with D unclear. This CDR3 region has 13 residues. Germline V lookup: CDR1 LNHNV, CDR2 YYDKDF (reference sequence). Trimming pared 0 bases from V and 7 bases from J, leaving 9 bases between. The DNA of the CDR3 is TGTGCCACCAGCAGAGATCGCAGTAGTGGCTACACCTTC. This gives the protein CATSRDRSSGYTF.

The chain carries TRBV5-1 and TRBJ2-3; 8 positions match TRBD2. This CDR3 is 16 amino acids long. The germline CDR1 and CDR2 sequences are SGHRS and YFSETQ. V trimming: 4 bases; J trimming: 0 bases; junction bases outside the gene matches: 7. This chain's CDR3 is CASSPHSGGSTDTQYF. DNA of the CDR3: TGCGCCAGCAGCCCGCACAGCGGGGGTAGCACAGATACGCAGTATTTT.

The V and J genes are TRBV27 and TRBJ2-3; D tentatively fits TRBD1 or TRBD2 (5 bases each). With 6 bases removed from V and 4 bases from J, the gap between germline ends came to 14 bases. The CDR3 runs 14 residues. Germline loops: CDR1 MNHEY, CDR2 SMNVEV (reference sequence). CDR3 sequence reads: CASRPNWGSDTQYF. The CDR3 DNA sequence: TGTGCCAGCAGGCCTAATTGGGGGTCAGATACGCAGTATTTT.

The rearrangement uses TRBV20-1 and TRBJ2-3; perhaps TRBD2 as D (5 bases). Trimming left V 3 bases short and J 1 base short, with 8 bases between. Germline V CDR1 and CDR2: DFQATT, SNEGSKA (reference sequence). This CDR3 is 13 amino acids long. The CDR3 reads CSARGAGTDTQYF. The DNA of the CDR3 is TGCAGTGCTAGGGGAGCTGGCACAGATACGCAGTATTTT.

This rearrangement joins TRBV3-1 to TRBJ2-2; 13 bases line up with TRBD2. This CDR3 is 15 amino acids long. V lost 10 bases to trimming and J lost 7 bases; unmatched junction nucleotides: 9. The germline V gene has CDR1 LGHDT and CDR2 YNNKEL (reference sequence). CDR3 residues: CATGTSGAVLGELFF. In DNA, the CDR3 is TGTGCCACCGGGACTAGCGGGGCGGTGCTCGGGGAGCTGTTTTTT.

The V gene is TRBV5-6, the J gene TRBJ2-5, with 12 bases identical to TRBD2. Germline V gene data show CDR1 as SGHDT and CDR2 as YYEEEE. The CDR3 is 15 residues long. J gave up 5 bases and V 4 bases, and 6 bases lay outside the gene matches. The CDR3 nucleotides are TGTGCCAGCAGCCGGGCGACTAGCGGGGGCGAGACCCAGTACTTC. Translated: CASSRATSGGETQYF.

The chain recombines TRBV29-1 with TRBJ2-3; TRBD1 matches 8 bases. V trimming: 8 bases; J trimming: 4 bases; junction bases outside the gene matches: 8. CDR1 is SQVTM and CDR2 is ANQGSEA in the germline V gene. This CDR3 is 13 amino acids long. DNA of the CDR3: TGCAGCTTAGCGGACAGGGCCCCAGATACGCAGTATTTT. Its translation: CSLADRAPDTQYF.

The chain carries TRBV7-2 and TRBJ2-1; D perhaps matches TRBD2 (6 bases). Germline V gene lookup returns CDR1 SGHTA and CDR2 FQGNSA. The ends were cut back, 0 bases at V and 6 bases at J, with 9 bases in the middle. The CDR3 has 14 amino acids. Written as DNA, the CDR3 is TGTGCCAGCAGCTTAGCTTGGCGGGGCAATGAGCAGTTCTTC. Its translation is CASSLAWRGNEQFF.

This clonotype showed up just a few times. The CDR3 region has the DNA TGCGCCAGCAGCCCGGCTAGGGCGTCCTACGAGCAGTACTTC. Protein product: CASSPARASYEQYF. The chain couples TRBV4-1 to TRBJ2-7; D is unresolved. Germline lookup yields CDR1 MGHRA and CDR2 YSYEKL. V lost 4 bases to trimming and J lost 1 base, with 11 bases between them. This CDR3 has 14 amino acids.

A few counts support this clonotype. The CDR3 is CASSLEFQGNEQFF. In DNA form, the CDR3 reads TGTGCCAGCAGCTTAGAATTTCAGGGCAATGAGCAGTTCTTC. The rearrangement uses TRBV7-2 and TRBJ2-1, with D perhaps matching TRBD1 (5 bases). The germline V gene encodes CDR1 SGHTA and CDR2 FQGNSA. The V end was cut by 1 base, the J end by 6 bases, with 10 bases between. The CDR3 is made up of 14 amino acids.

The V call is TRBV19, the J call TRBJ2-1; D is uncertain. The V end lost 4 bases, the J end lost 2 bases, and 12 bases lay between the germline ends. The CDR3 spans 15 residues. The V gene's germline CDR1 is LNHDA and CDR2 SQIVND (reference sequence). The CDR3: CASSSGLNAYNEQFF. The DNA of the CDR3 is TGTGCCAGTAGTAGTGGCCTGAATGCCTACAATGAGCAGTTCTTC.

This chain links TRBV27 with TRBJ1-1; tentative D call: TRBD1 (5 bases). The germline V and J ends were trimmed by 4 bases and 1 base, with 7 bases remaining between them. The CDR3 totals 13 residues. Germline V gene sequence: CDR1 MNHEY, CDR2 SMNVEV (reference sequence). DNA of the CDR3: TGTGCCAGCAGTTGGCAGGGGAACACTGAAGCTTTCTTT. It codes for CASSWQGNTEAFF.

CDR3: CASSQARGRLETQYF. DNA for the CDR3: TGTGCCAGCAGCCAGGCCAGGGGGCGCCTAGAGACCCAGTACTTC. The chain has TRBV12-3 or TRBV12-4 and TRBJ2-5; 8 positions agree with TRBD1. There are 15 residues in the CDR3. V lost 6 bases, J lost 4 bases, and 10 bases stayed unmatched.

The sample holds a few counts of this clonotype. This chain joins TRBV5-1 and TRBJ1-2, with D tentatively TRBD1 (6 bases). The CDR3 loop spans 14 amino acids. The germline V and J ends were trimmed by 3 bases and 10 bases, with 19 bases remaining between them. Per the germline V gene, CDR1 is SGHRS and CDR2 is YFSETQ. CDR3 amino acids: CASSSDGGEKSYTF. The CDR3 DNA reads TGCGCCAGCAGCTCTGATGGGGGCGAGAAGTCCTACACCTTC. Combining the CDR3 with reference TRBV5-1 and TRBJ1-2 gives the whole variable domain KAGVTQTPRYLIKTRGQQVTLSCSPISGHRSVSWYQQTPGQGLQFLFEYFSETQRNKGNFPGRFSGRQFSNSRSEMNVSTLELGDSALYLCASSSDGGEKSYTFGSGTRLTVV.

J is TRBJ2-5 and V is TRBV6-2 or TRBV6-3; 14 bases are a match to TRBD2. Germline CDR1 and CDR2: MNHEY and SVGEGT. This CDR3 has 16 residues. The V gene end was trimmed by 6 bases and the J gene end by 2 bases; junction bases not matched to a gene: 5. CDR3 residues: CASRGLAGGSQETQYF. DNA of the CDR3: TGTGCCAGCAGAGGACTAGCGGGGGGCTCTCAAGAGACCCAGTACTTC.

The genes are TRBV20-1 and TRBJ2-5; 9 bases are shared with TRBD2. TRBJ2-7 matches the DNA end more closely, so the J call is doubtful. Germline CDR1 and CDR2: DFQATT and SNEGSKA (reference sequence). This CDR3 region has 14 residues. The CDR3 DNA reads TGCAGTGCTAGTTGGCTAGCGGGGAGGTTCGAGCAGTACTTC. This gives the protein CSASWLAGRFEQYF.

This chain connects TRBV2 to TRBJ2-2; a weak D match, TRBD2 (6 bases). The CDR3 is 13 residues long. Trimming stripped 7 bases from V and 7 bases from J, with 13 bases between. Germline-derived CDR1 and CDR2 are SNHLY and FYNNEI. The CDR3 DNA reads as TGTGCCAGCATGGCGGGGTACGGCGGGGAGCTGTTTTTT. The encoded protein is CASMAGYGGELFF.

This rearrangement joins TRBV20-1 to TRBJ1-2; D ambiguous. The CDR3 has 11 residues. Trimming pared 6 bases from V and 8 bases from J, leaving 13 bases between. Per the germline V gene, CDR1 is DFQATT and CDR2 is SNEGSKA (reference sequence). The CDR3 DNA is TGCAGTGCGCCTAAGCCTCAAGGCTACACCTTC. Its translation: CSAPKPQGYTF.

Concerning this clonotype itself: Germline is not matched at one junction end, which may reflect a read error. This chain connects TRBV4-1 to TRBJ1-4, with D unclear. The CDR3 has 16 amino acids. CDR1 MGHRA and CDR2 YSYEKL come from the germline V gene. As DNA, the CDR3 is TGTGCCAGCAGCCCGCCGGAGAGGCCAACTAATGAAAAACTGTTTTTT. Residues: CASSPPERPTNEKLFF.

This clonotype occurred many times. This chain connects TRBV20-1 to TRBJ2-5; possible D gene TRBD2, 5 bases. The CDR3 runs 15 residues. Between the trimmed V and J ends, which lost 0 bases and 1 base, there was a span of 12 bases. Germline assignment: CDR1 DFQATT and CDR2 SNEGSKA (reference sequence). CDR3 coding DNA: TGCAGTGCTAGAGATGGGGTCCGGGGCCAAGAGACCCAGTACTTC. Translated: CSARDGVRGQETQYF.

The CDR3 nucleotides read TGCGCCAGCCAACCACCGGGACAGGTCGGCAATGAGCAGTTCTTC. It is translated as CASQPPGQVGNEQFF. The V gene is TRBV5-1, the J gene TRBJ2-1; TRBD1 matches at 8 bases. This CDR3 is 15 amino acids long. Losses at the gene ends were 7 bases for V and 6 bases for J; bases not matched to a gene: 12. Looked up from germline, CDR1 is SGHRS and CDR2 is YFSETQ.

The rearrangement uses TRBV4-1 and TRBJ2-3; D is uncertain. The CDR3 is made up of 14 amino acids. V was trimmed by 3 bases and J by 5 bases, leaving 12 bases between them. Germline loops: CDR1 MGHRA, CDR2 YSYEKL. The chain's CDR3 is CASSQRPIGDTQYF. The CDR3 nucleotides are TGCGCCAGCAGCCAGAGACCGATTGGAGATACGCAGTATTTT.

This clonotype was seen more than once but under ten times. This chain connects TRBV29-1 to TRBJ2-7, with D possibly being TRBD1 (6 bases). This CDR3 region has 12 residues. In germline, CDR1 is SQVTM, CDR2 ANQGSEA. V gave up 6 bases and J gave up 7 bases, with 16 bases separating them. This CDR3 reads CSVKQGLREQYF. CDR3 bases: TGCAGCGTGAAGCAGGGGCTAAGGGAGCAGTACTTC.

The chain is built from TRBV20-1 and TRBJ1-5; a possible D gene is TRBD1 (5 bases). The CDR3 is 13 residues long. V lost 3 bases to trimming and J lost 7 bases, with 13 bases between them. Germline V gene data show CDR1 as DFQATT and CDR2 as SNEGSKA (reference sequence). The CDR3 loop is CSARGQAEQPQHF. As DNA, the CDR3 is TGCAGTGCTAGGGGGCAGGCGGAACAGCCCCAGCATTTT.

The gene calls are TRBV3-1 and TRBJ2-5; D gene unclear. Germline V gene data show CDR1 as LGHDT and CDR2 as YNNKEL (reference sequence). V was clipped by 1 base and J by 5 bases, with 11 bases between them. The CDR3 sequence is 14 residues long. This chain's CDR3 is CASSQADRRETQYF. The CDR3 DNA sequence: TGTGCCAGCAGCCAAGCCGACCGGCGGGAGACCCAGTACTTC.